A selection of T cell receptor beta chains follows, all from one sample in a study of Graves' ophthalmopathy and Graves' hyperthyroidism. Via MiXCR, TCRdb re-called the multiplex PCR reads, giving one row per CDR3 protein. The sample holds about 390,000 distinct CDR3 sequences, approximately 15% seen once. Source material: peripheral blood. Every receptor here comes from a woman between 18 and 29 years old with stable Graves' hyperthyroidism. Each CDR3 is given with its conserved first and last residue. D genes are given only for firm matches. Where a row states a size, it is once, few, many or the class of an expanded clone; other rows omit it.

v_gene	j_gene	abundance	d_gene	CDR3nt	CDR3aa
TRBV27	TRBJ2-7	NA	NA	TGTGCCAGCAGTTTATCTGTCGGCCAGCCTAGGGCCTACGAGCAGTACTTC	CASSLSVGQPRAYEQYF
TRBV6-1	TRBJ2-5	many	NA	TGTGCCAGCAGAAAGGGGGGGCTAACGTACCAAGAGACCCAGTACTTC	CASRKGGLTYQETQYF
TRBV27	TRBJ1-5	many	NA	TGTGCCAGCAGTTTATTAGGGAAGCGAGGCAATCAGCCCCAGCATTTT	CASSLLGKRGNQPQHF
TRBV29-1	TRBJ1-2	NA	TRBD1	TGCAGCGTTGAGAGGGACAGACCTAACTATGGCTACACCTTC	CSVERDRPNYGYTF
TRBV7-9	TRBJ1-1	many	NA	TGTGCCAGCAGCTCCGACAGCGTGAACACTGAAGCTTTCTTT	CASSSDSVNTEAFF
TRBV6-2/TRBV6-3	TRBJ2-7	many	TRBD1	TGTGCCAGCAGTTACGCTTCCAGGGGGCCCTACGAGCAGTACTTC	CASSYASRGPYEQYF
TRBV12-3/TRBV12-4	TRBJ1-3	few	TRBD1	TGTGCCAGCACAAGACAGGGTATAGGACCTGGAAACACCATATATTTT	CASTRQGIGPGNTIYF
TRBV20-1	TRBJ2-5	few	NA	TGCAGTGCTAGGGGTGAGAGGGTGTCGGAGACCCAGTACTTC	CSARGERVSETQYF
TRBV24-1	TRBJ2-3	NA	TRBD2	TGTGCCACCAGTGATTCCTTTCTAGCGGGGTACACAGATACGCAGTATTTT	CATSDSFLAGYTDTQYF
TRBV27	TRBJ2-7	many	NA	TGTGCCAGCAGCTTTGGGCGGGGTTACGAGCAGTACTTC	CASSFGRGYEQYF
TRBV10-3	TRBJ2-7	many	NA	TGTGCCATCAGTGAAGGGCCTGTCGACGAGCAGTACTTC	CAISEGPVDEQYF
TRBV4-1	TRBJ1-1	many	NA	TGCGCCAGCAGCCCCTCACCCACACAGAACACTGAAGCTTTCTTT	CASSPSPTQNTEAFF
TRBV5-1	TRBJ2-7	NA	TRBD2	TGCGCCAGCAGCTTGTCTAGCGGGGGGTCCTACGAGCAGTACTTC	CASSLSSGGSYEQYF
TRBV9	TRBJ1-2	many	NA	TGTGCCAGCAGCGTAGGGCCGAATGGCTACACCTTC	CASSVGPNGYTF
TRBV6-5	TRBJ1-2	many	NA	TGTGCCAGCAGTTCCCTCCGACCGCTGAACTATGGCTACACCTTC	CASSSLRPLNYGYTF
TRBV24-1	TRBJ2-2	few	NA	TGTGCCACCAGTGGGGGATTCTTGAACACCGGGGAGCTGTTTTTT	CATSGGFLNTGELFF
TRBV27	TRBJ2-3	NA	NA	TGTGCCAGTTGGGAGGCCCACCTTGCAGATACGCAGTATTTT	CASWEAHLADTQYF
TRBV10-2	TRBJ1-1	many	NA	TGCGCCAGCAAGACAGGCTCTGGGAACACTGAAGCTTTCTTT	CASKTGSGNTEAFF
TRBV4-2	TRBJ1-2	many	NA	TGTGCCAGCAGCCAAGATCCCGGGAGAACTAACTATGGCTACACCTTC	CASSQDPGRTNYGYTF
TRBV24-1	TRBJ2-3	few	NA	TGTGCCACCAGTGATTCCCAGGGGGGGACTAGCACAGATACGCAGTATTTT	CATSDSQGGTSTDTQYF